Listed here are 25 T cell receptor beta chains from one sample, sequenced in a study of T cell responses to AZD1222 COVID-19 vaccine. Clones were sequenced by immunoSEQ multiplex PCR, and TCRdb holds only the in-frame ones, with some missing. The sample consists of around 100,000 clones, about nine tenths of them appearing once. Sequencing used peripheral blood, obtained on day 0 of AZD1222 vaccination. These receptors originate from an adult in good health.

The chain joins TRBV5-4 to TRBJ1-3; D not certain. Trimming removed 0 bases from V and 0 bases from J, with 4 bases in between. The CDR3 extends over 14 amino acids. Germline assignment: CDR1 SGHNT and CDR2 YYREEE (reference sequence). The chain's CDR3 is CASSLDSSGNTIYF. CDR3 DNA sequence: TGTGCCAGCAGCTTGGACAGCTCTGGAAACACCATATATTTT.

V gene TRBV27 combines with J gene TRBJ2-7, with 7 bases identical to TRBD1. Germline V gene data show CDR1 as MNHEY and CDR2 as SMNVEV (reference sequence). This CDR3 has 15 residues. J was trimmed by 4 bases and V by 6 bases; bases with no gene match: 12. The CDR3 DNA reads TGTGCCAGCAGGTCCGACGGCAGGGGGTGGTACGAGCAGTACTTC. Its translation is CASRSDGRGWYEQYF.

Regarding this clone: At one end the junction does not follow the germline gene, possibly because of a read error. The genes are TRBV28 and TRBJ2-7; tentatively, D is TRBD2 (6 bases). The CDR3 contains 12 residues. The germline gives CDR1 MDHEN, CDR2 SYDVKM. The CDR3 DNA follows: TGTGCCAGCAGTTCCCAGCCAACTAGCAACGACTTC. Its protein product is CASSSQPTSNDF.

The rearrangement joins TRBV28 to TRBJ2-3; the D gene is possibly TRBD1 (6 bases). The CDR3 is 13 amino acids. V gave up 6 bases and J gave up 0 bases, with 7 bases separating them. Germline CDR1 and CDR2: MDHEN and SYDVKM. The CDR3 here is CASRRGSTDTQYF. The CDR3 DNA is TGTGCCAGCAGAAGGGGGAGCACAGATACGCAGTATTTT.

The chain joins TRBV19 to TRBJ1-1; D uncertain. The CDR3 runs 14 residues. Trimming removed 4 bases at V and 0 bases at J, with 9 bases between. The germline CDR1 and CDR2 sequences are LNHDA and SQIVND (reference sequence). CDR3 loop: CASSTVSMNTEAFF. In DNA, the CDR3 is TGTGCCAGTAGTACCGTTAGCATGAACACTGAAGCTTTCTTT.

This sequence joins TRBV7-8 and TRBJ2-7; D is unclear. This CDR3 is built from 15 residues. Between the trimmed V and J ends, which lost 3 bases and 3 bases, there was a span of 15 bases. CDR1 SGHVS and CDR2 FQNEAQ come from the germline V gene. The CDR3 DNA follows: TGTGCCAGCAGCTTGAAGACGACGGGCCGCTACGAGCAGTACTTC. Encoded protein: CASSLKTTGRYEQYF. The full variable domain, its missing parts supplied by reference TRBV7-8 and TRBJ2-7, is GAGVSQSPRYKVAKRGQDVALRCDPISGHVSLFWYQQALGQGPEFLTYFQNEAQLDKSGLPSDRFFAERPEGSVSTLKIQRTQQEDSAVYLCASSLKTTGRYEQYFGPGTRLTVT.

The chain uses TRBV7-3 and TRBJ2-1, with 8 bases lining up with TRBD2. Germline V gene data show CDR1 as SGHTA and CDR2 as FQGTGA. Trimming took 5 bases from V and 7 from J; bases not matched to a gene: 4. The CDR3 covers 13 residues. In nucleotides, the CDR3 is TGTGCCAGCAGCACCGGACTAGCTAATGAGCAGTTCTTC. Translation: CASSTGLANEQFF.

J is TRBJ2-1 and V is TRBV6-1; D is possibly TRBD2 (5 bases). The V end was cut by 0 bases, the J end by 10 bases, with 10 bases between. The germline V gene encodes CDR1 MNHNS and CDR2 SASEGT. This CDR3 has 13 amino acids. In DNA, the CDR3 is TGTGCCAGCAGTGAAGCGCGGGCCAGAGAGCAGTTCTTC. Translating gives CASSEARAREQFF.

J is TRBJ1-1 and V is TRBV12-3 or TRBV12-4; possibly TRBD1 for D (6 bases). Trimming removed 3 bases from V and 4 bases from J, with 9 bases in between. This CDR3 has 13 amino acids. This CDR3 reads CASSLRDTTEAFF. Here the CDR3 DNA reads TGTGCCAGCAGTTTGCGGGACACCACTGAAGCTTTCTTT.

The chain carries TRBV5-1 and TRBJ2-7; tentative D call: TRBD1 (5 bases). Germline CDR1 reads SGHRS; CDR2 reads YFSETQ. The CDR3 contains 14 residues. Trimming took 0 bases from V and 7 from J, leaving 14 bases between them. The CDR3 here is CASSLALVAGEQYF. The CDR3 DNA is TGCGCCAGCAGCTTGGCTCTAGTCGCAGGGGAGCAGTACTTC.

This chain uses TRBV3-1 (or the pseudogene TRBV3-2) with TRBJ2-1, with a possible D match to TRBD2 (5 bases). The CDR3 contains 17 residues. Per the germline V gene, CDR1 is LGHDT and CDR2 is YNNKEL (reference sequence). Trimming removed 1 base at V and 0 bases at J, with 13 bases between. CDR3 loop: CASSQGNSVSSYNEQFF. The CDR3 DNA follows: TGTGCCAGCAGCCAAGGAAATAGCGTGAGCTCCTACAATGAGCAGTTCTTC.

The genes are TRBV14 and TRBJ2-1; D gene ambiguous. Germline-derived CDR1 and CDR2 are SGHDN and FVKESK. The V end lost 3 bases, the J end lost 2 bases, and 11 bases lay between the germline ends. This CDR3 has 15 residues. Written as DNA, the CDR3 is TGTGCCAGCAGCCAGTCTAGGTGGGCCTACAATGAGCAGTTCTTC. This translates into CASSQSRWAYNEQFF.

The rearrangement uses TRBV27 and TRBJ2-7, with 11 bases fitting TRBD2. V lost 2 bases to trimming and J lost 6 bases; unmatched junction nucleotides: 3. Germline V gives CDR1 MNHEY, CDR2 SMNVEV (reference sequence). The CDR3 spans 14 residues. CDR3 sequence: CASSLVAGGVEQYF. For the CDR3, the DNA is TGTGCCAGCAGTTTAGTAGCGGGAGGGGTCGAGCAGTACTTC.

J is TRBJ1-6 and V is TRBV11-2, with D unclear. The V gene lost 4 bases and the J gene lost 8 bases, with 6 bases spanning the gap. The CDR3 loop spans 12 amino acids. Germline-derived CDR1 and CDR2 are SGHAT and FQNNGV. The CDR3, as DNA: TGTGCCAGCAGCTGGAGGGATTCACCCCTCCACTTT. Its protein product is CASSWRDSPLHF.

J is TRBJ2-2 and V is TRBV25-1; 10 nucleotides line up with TRBD1. With V trimmed by 4 bases and J by 4 bases, 0 bases remained unmatched. This CDR3 is 14 amino acids long. CDR1 MGHDK and CDR2 SYGVNS come from the germline V gene. CDR3 sequence: CASSGTGGTGELFF. The CDR3 DNA reads as TGTGCCAGCAGTGGGACAGGGGGCACCGGGGAGCTGTTTTTT.

The chain uses TRBV3-1 (or the pseudogene TRBV3-2) and TRBJ2-7, with a weak D call TRBD2 (6 bases). The V end lost 6 bases, the J end lost 2 bases, and 20 bases lay between the germline ends. The CDR3 spans 16 residues. Germline CDR1 LGHDT, CDR2 YNNKEL (reference sequence). In DNA form, the CDR3 reads TGTGCCAGCAGTTACAATCGTGGGGGGTCAGCCTACGAGCAGTACTTC. It specifies CASSYNRGGSAYEQYF.

This clone was seen only once. This chain connects TRBV6-5 to TRBJ2-2; D ambiguous. Trimming took 7 bases from V and 4 from J, leaving 13 bases between them. The germline V gene encodes CDR1 MNHEY and CDR2 SVGAGI. The CDR3 extends over 14 amino acids. This chain's CDR3 is CASKVLGPTGELFF. In DNA form, the CDR3 reads TGTGCCAGCAAGGTCCTTGGTCCCACCGGGGAGCTGTTTTTT.

The rearrangement links TRBV7-9 to TRBJ2-2; maybe TRBD1 (5 bases). Germline V gene data show CDR1 as SEHNR and CDR2 as FQNEAQ (reference sequence). The CDR3 length is 16 residues. V was shortened by 7 bases and J by 0 bases, with 15 bases between the two germline ends. CDR3 DNA: TGTGCCAGCACCCTGGAAGGGGCCACGAACACCGGGGAGCTGTTTTTT. Protein product: CASTLEGATNTGELFF.

A note on this clone: A read error may produce the germline difference seen at one junction end. The rearrangement joins TRBV7-7 to TRBJ2-5; 7 bases are shared with TRBD2. CDR1 SSHAT and CDR2 FNYEAQ come from the germline V gene (reference sequence). The CDR3 covers 14 residues. The CDR3 nucleotides read TGTGCTAGCAGCTTAGCGGGTTACCAAGAGACCCAGTACTTC. It is translated as CASSLAGYQETQYF.

The gene calls are TRBV27 and TRBJ2-7; TRBD2 might be the D (5 bases). Trimming removed 0 bases at V and 6 bases at J, with 9 bases between. The CDR3 spans 13 residues. Germline V lookup: CDR1 MNHEY, CDR2 SMNVEV (reference sequence). The CDR3 DNA reads as TGTGCCAGCAGTTTATCGGCGGGTAGCGAGCAGTACTTC. It encodes CASSLSAGSEQYF.

The V call is TRBV3-1 (or the pseudogene TRBV3-2), the J call TRBJ2-2; 14 bases are a match to TRBD2. This CDR3 comprises 18 residues. Germline V gene lookup returns CDR1 LGHDT and CDR2 YNNKEL (reference sequence). With V trimmed by 4 bases and J by 6 bases, 10 bases remained unmatched. CDR3 DNA: TGTGCCAGCAGCCTTCCGGGACTAGCGGGAGTGAGGGCCGGGGAGCTGTTTTTT. This gives the protein CASSLPGLAGVRAGELFF.

The V and J genes are TRBV18 and TRBJ2-1; 12 nucleotides align to TRBD2. This CDR3 comprises 15 residues. Trimming took 2 bases from V and 8 from J; bases not matched to a gene: 4. CDR1 KGHSH and CDR2 LQKENI come from the germline V gene. The CDR3 DNA sequence: TGTGCCAGCTCACCAGGACTAGCGGGAACCGATGAGCAGTTCTTC. As protein: CASSPGLAGTDEQFF.

The V call is TRBV18, the J call TRBJ2-3, with D maybe TRBD2 (5 bases). Germline V gene lookup returns CDR1 KGHSH and CDR2 LQKENI. Trimming removed 4 bases from V and 0 bases from J, with 26 bases in between. The CDR3 is 20 residues long. Here the CDR3 reads CASSLLRNSVANTSTDTQYF. CDR3 nucleotide sequence: TGTGCCAGCTCACTCTTACGTAATAGTGTAGCGAACACTAGCACAGATACGCAGTATTTT.

On this clone itself: Mismatch with germline at one junction end may stem from a read error. J is TRBJ2-7 and V is TRBV2; D call uncertain. CDR1 is SNHLY, CDR2 FYNNEI, per germline. The CDR3 has 11 amino acids. The CDR3 DNA reads as TGTGCCAGCAGTGTCACCGCCGTTATTAACTTC. This translates into CASSVTAVINF.

The chain carries TRBV2 and TRBJ2-1; 7 bases agree with TRBD1. This CDR3 region has 19 residues. V lost 4 bases and J lost 7; bases outside the gene matches: 22. CDR1 is SNHLY, CDR2 FYNNEI, per germline. Here the CDR3 reads CASSVPAGGTGLEQNEQFF. The CDR3 DNA is TGTGCCAGCAGTGTTCCGGCAGGGGGAACAGGCCTTGAACAGAATGAGCAGTTCTTC.